These 32 T cell receptor beta chains were all obtained from the same sample, sequenced in a study of T cell changes during pregnancy in multiple sclerosis. TCRdb's copy holds only in-frame clones and misses some; the assay was immunoSEQ multiplex PCR. The table has approximately 83,000 clones, roughly 93% seen once; the top ten hold 4.3%. The source was peripheral blood, collected in the first trimester of pregnancy. These TCRs come from a female donor with multiple sclerosis, enrolled in a pregnancy study.

This rearrangement joins TRBV7-9 to TRBJ2-7; D unclear. V gave up 1 base and J gave up 0 bases, with 10 bases separating them. The CDR3 loop spans 15 amino acids. Germline V lookup: CDR1 SEHNR, CDR2 FQNEAQ (reference sequence). For the CDR3, the DNA is TGTGCCAGCAGCTTAGGCCAGGCTGGCTCCTACGAGCAGTACTTC. Amino acid sequence: CASSLGQAGSYEQYF.

This sequence joins TRBV2 and TRBJ1-1; D is possibly TRBD1 (5 bases). V dropped 10 bases and J dropped 0 bases, with 9 bases sitting between them. The CDR3 has 12 residues. Germline V gene data show CDR1 as SNHLY and CDR2 as FYNNEI. The CDR3 spells CATRALNTEAFF. For the CDR3, the DNA is TGTGCCACCAGGGCCCTGAACACTGAAGCTTTCTTT.

The chain uses TRBV7-2 and TRBJ2-7; the D is unclear. This CDR3 spans 13 amino acids. Germline values: CDR1 SGHTA, CDR2 FQGNSA. Trimming shortened V by 5 bases and J by 8 bases, and 16 bases separated the two germline ends. Here the CDR3 DNA reads TGTGCCAGCAGCCGCTCCGCCGCGCTAAAGCAGTACTTC. Its translation: CASSRSAALKQYF.

The J gene is TRBJ1-3, the V gene TRBV7-8; D is ambiguous. The CDR3 has 13 residues. Trimming cost V 5 bases and J 4 bases, with 9 bases left between them. The germline gives CDR1 SGHVS, CDR2 FQNEAQ. CDR3 sequence (DNA): TGTGCCAGCAGCCCTTCTACCGGAAACACCATATATTTT. Amino acid sequence: CASSPSTGNTIYF.

The V call is TRBV27, the J call TRBJ1-1; weak D call: TRBD1 (6 bases). The germline CDR1 and CDR2 sequences are MNHEY and SMNVEV (reference sequence). V lost 5 bases and J lost 0, with 10 bases in between. There are 14 residues in the CDR3. CDR3 nucleotide sequence: TGTGCCAGCAGTGGCGGACAGATGAACACTGAAGCTTTCTTT. Its translation: CASSGGQMNTEAFF.

The chain joins TRBV6-6 to TRBJ2-7, with TRBD1 identical over 7 bases. The germline V gene encodes CDR1 MNHNY and CDR2 SVGAGI (reference sequence). The V gene end was trimmed by 5 bases and the J gene end by 0 bases; junction bases not matched to a gene: 7. This CDR3 comprises 15 residues. Here the CDR3 reads CASSPGTVLSYEQYF. The CDR3 coding sequence is TGTGCCAGCAGTCCTGGGACAGTCCTCTCCTACGAGCAGTACTTC.

The gene calls are TRBV7-9 and TRBJ1-4; no reliable D call. V was pared by 6 bases and J by 5 bases, with 16 bases between. Germline CDR1 SEHNR, CDR2 FQNEAQ (reference sequence). The CDR3 contains 15 residues. The DNA for the CDR3 is TGTGCCAGCAGTGCTGGGAGGGTAGAAAATGAAAAACTGTTTTTT. It yields the protein CASSAGRVENEKLFF.

This clone was seen only once. V and J are TRBV15 and TRBJ2-2, with D possibly matching TRBD1 (6 bases). The CDR3 runs 17 residues. CDR1 and CDR2 from the germline V gene are LNHNV and YYDKDF (reference sequence). With 0 bases removed from V and 4 bases from J, the gap between germline ends came to 15 bases. CDR3 DNA: TGTGCCACCAGCAGAGATGGAAGCGGCAGGGGCACCGGGGAGCTGTTTTTT. Amino acids: CATSRDGSGRGTGELFF.

The V and J genes are TRBV4-1 and TRBJ2-3; 11 nucleotides align to TRBD2. The CDR3 extends over 16 amino acids. V gave up 3 bases and J gave up 6 bases; unmatched junction bases: 8. Looked up from germline, CDR1 is MGHRA and CDR2 is YSYEKL. Here the CDR3 reads CASSQASGGTQDTQYF. The CDR3 DNA is TGCGCCAGCAGCCAGGCTAGCGGGGGGACTCAGGATACGCAGTATTTT.

The V call is TRBV11-1, the J call TRBJ1-4, with 9 nucleotides matching TRBD1. The V gene's germline CDR1 is SGHAT and CDR2 FQDESV (reference sequence). Trimming at V came to 1 base and at J to 8 bases, leaving 5 bases not matched to a gene. The CDR3 is made up of 15 amino acids. The CDR3 sequence is CASSLGRDREEKLFF. The CDR3 region has the DNA TGTGCCAGCAGCTTAGGCCGGGACAGGGAAGAAAAACTGTTTTTT.

The rearrangement joins TRBV7-8 to TRBJ2-1; the D is unclear. There are 14 residues in the CDR3. Germline V gene lookup returns CDR1 SGHVS and CDR2 FQNEAQ. The V end was cut by 5 bases, the J end by 0 bases, with 8 bases between. The CDR3: CASSPISSYNEQFF. CDR3 bases: TGTGCCAGCAGCCCAATTAGCTCCTACAATGAGCAGTTCTTC.

The count of this clone is one. The rearrangement joins TRBV4-1 to TRBJ1-2; 10 bases are a match to TRBD1. Per the germline V gene, CDR1 is MGHRA and CDR2 is YSYEKL. V dropped 3 bases and J dropped 8; count of bases not matched to a gene: 3. This CDR3 has 13 amino acids. For the CDR3, the DNA is TGCGCCAGCAGCCACGGGACAGGGGACGGCTACACCTTC. As protein: CASSHGTGDGYTF.

This sequence joins TRBV7-8 and TRBJ2-1; D is undetermined. Germline CDR1 is SGHVS and CDR2 is FQNEAQ. Trimming cost V 0 bases and J 8 bases, with 11 bases left between them. The CDR3 sequence is 14 residues long. The CDR3: CASSLASRNYEQFF. CDR3 nucleotides: TGTGCCAGCAGCTTAGCGAGTAGAAATTATGAGCAGTTCTTC.

This clone has just a few counts. The J gene is TRBJ2-1, the V gene TRBV6-1, with 12 bases lining up with TRBD2. Germline CDR1 and CDR2: MNHNS and SASEGT. V dropped 11 bases and J dropped 5; count of bases not matched to a gene: 7. The CDR3 sequence is 14 residues long. The CDR3 nucleotides are TGTGCCGTTCGGACTAGCGGGATGGACAATGAGCAGTTCTTC. It specifies CAVRTSGMDNEQFF.

The gene calls are TRBV11-2 and TRBJ1-2, with a possible D match to TRBD1 (5 bases). CDR3 length: 18 amino acids. The germline gives CDR1 SGHAT, CDR2 FQNNGV. V gave up 0 bases and J gave up 6 bases, with 23 bases separating them. CDR3 sequence (DNA): TGTGCCAGCAGCTTAGAAGCCCTGGGGCTAGAAGGAGGGGATGGCTACACCTTC. It specifies CASSLEALGLEGGDGYTF.

This sequence joins TRBV11-2 and TRBJ1-1; a weak D match, TRBD1 (5 bases). The CDR3 is 14 amino acids. Germline-derived CDR1 and CDR2 are SGHAT and FQNNGV. V lost 4 bases, J lost 3 bases, and 12 bases lay in between. In DNA, the CDR3 is TGTGCCAGCAGCTCCTGGGGGGGTTACACTGAAGCTTTCTTT. This encodes CASSSWGGYTEAFF.

The genes are TRBV7-2 and TRBJ1-2, with D possibly TRBD1 on 5 matching bases. CDR1 and CDR2 from the germline V gene are SGHTA and FQGNSA. The V end was cut by 1 base, the J end by 4 bases, with 13 bases between. The length of the CDR3 is 15 residues. CDR3 nucleotides: TGTGCCAGCAGCTTAGGGGCCTTGGGGGGCTATGGCTACACCTTC. It codes for CASSLGALGGYGYTF.

V is TRBV7-6 and J is TRBJ2-7, with no clear D. Trimming cost V 5 bases and J 4 bases, with 12 bases left between them. The CDR3 has 13 residues. Germline V gene lookup returns CDR1 SGHVS and CDR2 FNYEAQ. In nucleotides, the CDR3 is TGTGCCAGCAGCCCCCGGCTAGGATACGAGCAGTACTTC. It translates to CASSPRLGYEQYF.

The chain links TRBV6-1 to TRBJ2-2; maybe TRBD2 (6 bases). Trimming took 7 bases from V and 4 from J, leaving 16 bases between them. This CDR3 is 15 amino acids long. Germline assignment: CDR1 MNHNS and CDR2 SASEGT. This CDR3 is CASTSRRELTGELFF. DNA for the CDR3: TGTGCCAGCACCTCCCGGCGGGAACTCACCGGGGAGCTGTTTTTT.

This chain connects TRBV19 to TRBJ2-3; TRBD1 might be the D (6 bases). The CDR3 loop spans 16 amino acids. Trimming shortened V by 4 bases and J by 0 bases, and 14 bases separated the two germline ends. Germline lookup yields CDR1 LNHDA and CDR2 SQIVND (reference sequence). The CDR3 coding sequence is TGTGCCAGTAGTAAGCGAAGACAGGTTAGCACAGATACGCAGTATTTT. Protein sequence: CASSKRRQVSTDTQYF.

The J gene is TRBJ2-1, the V gene TRBV5-6, with 9 bases fitting TRBD2. V lost 2 bases to trimming and J lost 6 bases; unmatched junction nucleotides: 6. Per the germline V gene, CDR1 is SGHDT and CDR2 is YYEEEE. The CDR3 consists of 15 residues. Written as DNA, the CDR3 is TGTGCCAGCAGCTTACAGGGGCGGGGGGGCAATGAGCAGTTCTTC. Residues: CASSLQGRGGNEQFF.

This clone was seen a single time. CDR3 sequence reads: CASSHPGTGSYEQYF. The CDR3 DNA follows: TGCGCCAGCAGCCATCCCGGGACAGGGTCCTACGAGCAGTACTTC. The chain carries TRBV4-1 and TRBJ2-7; 9 bases fit TRBD1. V lost 3 bases to trimming and J lost 1 base; unmatched junction nucleotides: 4. CDR1 and CDR2 from the germline V gene are MGHRA and YSYEKL. The CDR3 runs 15 residues.

This clone occurred once. This chain joins TRBV13 and TRBJ1-3, with D possibly TRBD1 on 6 matching bases. Germline-derived CDR1 and CDR2 are PRHDT and FYEKMQ (reference sequence). The V gene lost 0 bases and the J gene lost 3 bases, with 12 bases spanning the gap. There are 16 residues in the CDR3. CDR3 in DNA: TGTGCCAGCAGCTTAGGGGCCGGGACATATGGAAACACCATATATTTT. Protein: CASSLGAGTYGNTIYF.

This chain joins TRBV6-4 and TRBJ2-3, with D perhaps matching TRBD1 (5 bases). CDR1 and CDR2 from the germline V gene are MRHNA and SNTAGT. Trimming took 2 bases from V and 1 from J, leaving 7 bases between them. The CDR3 consists of 14 residues. The CDR3 sequence: CASSDKGGTDTQYF. CDR3 sequence (DNA): TGTGCCAGCAGTGACAAAGGGGGCACAGATACGCAGTATTTT.

V usage is TRBV5-1 and J usage is TRBJ2-3; 8 bases match TRBD1. Germline values: CDR1 SGHRS, CDR2 YFSETQ. Trimming cost V 5 bases and J 6 bases; bases outside gene matches: 8. This CDR3 region has 14 residues. CDR3 DNA sequence: TGCGCCAGCAGACCGGACAGGGTATGGGATACGCAGTATTTT. It yields the protein CASRPDRVWDTQYF.

Comments on this clone: Germline is not matched at one junction end, which may reflect a read error. The chain has TRBV5-6 and TRBJ2-2; D possibly corresponds to TRBD2 (5 bases). The length of the CDR3 is 13 residues. The germline V gene encodes CDR1 SGHDT and CDR2 YYEEEE. The CDR3 protein is CAGSGDGSWELFF. Written as DNA, the CDR3 is TGTGCCGGCAGCGGAGATGGGAGCTGGGAGCTGTTTTTT.

V and J are TRBV5-6 and TRBJ2-7, with D tentatively TRBD1 (5 bases). Germline CDR1 reads SGHDT; CDR2 reads YYEEEE. The CDR3 loop spans 14 amino acids. Deletions cut 4 bases from V and 3 bases from J, with 14 bases between. The DNA for the CDR3 is TGTGCCAGCAGCATAGACAGTTCTTTCTACGAGCAGTACTTC. This codes for CASSIDSSFYEQYF.

V and J are TRBV18 and TRBJ1-2, with unresolved D. The CDR3 length is 14 residues. V gave up 0 bases and J gave up 5 bases, with 10 bases separating them. CDR1 and CDR2 from the germline V gene are KGHSH and LQKENI. The CDR3 DNA follows: TGTGCCAGCTCACCACCAGGCGCGGGTTATGGCTACACCTTC. Translated: CASSPPGAGYGYTF.

The chain employs TRBV5-1 and TRBJ2-3; D is uncertain. CDR3 length equals 14 residues. V shed 0 bases and J shed 5 bases, with 10 bases lying between them. Germline V lookup: CDR1 SGHRS, CDR2 YFSETQ. This chain's CDR3 is CASSLVRHGDTQYF. DNA for the CDR3: TGCGCCAGCAGCTTGGTGCGGCACGGAGATACGCAGTATTTT.

The chain joins TRBV6-1 to TRBJ1-1, with 11 bases identical to TRBD1. CDR1 is MNHNS and CDR2 is SASEGT in the germline V gene. Trimming took 8 bases from V and 11 from J; bases not matched to a gene: 10. The CDR3 runs 13 residues. The CDR3 coding sequence is TGTGCCAGCGCCTTGAAGGGGGACAGGGGGGCTTTCTTT. As protein: CASALKGDRGAFF.

J is TRBJ2-2 and V is TRBV6-6; unclear D gene. This CDR3 has 15 residues. From germline, CDR1 is MNHNY and CDR2 SVGAGI (reference sequence). V was trimmed by 8 bases and J by 6 bases, leaving 19 bases between them. CDR3 loop: CASPASGSESGELFF. CDR3 DNA: TGTGCCAGCCCAGCCTCAGGTTCAGAGTCCGGGGAGCTGTTTTTT.

The J gene is TRBJ1-5, the V gene TRBV7-9, with D possibly being TRBD1 (5 bases). Trimming pared 4 bases from V and 9 bases from J, leaving 13 bases between. Germline values: CDR1 SEHNR, CDR2 FQNEAQ (reference sequence). This CDR3 is built from 13 residues. The CDR3 protein is CASSWGEKAPQHF. CDR3 bases: TGTGCCAGCAGCTGGGGGGAGAAGGCGCCCCAGCATTTT.